This T cell receptor beta chain appears in the sequencing data of a study of blood T cell repertoires in COVID-19. Study-wide context: Sources were T cells, B-cell-depleted T cells, or PBMCs; the material itself was cDNA or gDNA.

Among Cohort 3 donors, those recovered had two negative PCRs, clearance, or symptom resolution. Only in-frame clones appear in the TCRdb table, and some are missing; sequencing was by immunoSEQ multiplex PCR. The profile shows fewer than 300,000 clones, about nine tenths of them singletons. Germline values: CDR1 SGHTA, CDR2 FQGTGA. Losses at the gene ends were 6 bases for V and 4 bases for J; bases not matched to a gene: 8. This CDR3 is built from 14 residues. The chain couples TRBV7-3 to TRBJ1-1, with 7 positions matching TRBD1. The sample taken for sequencing was PBMCs or T cells enriched from blood (not recorded which). The sequence derives from a young woman who had recovered from COVID-19. The CDR3 bases are TGTGCCAGCAGTTTTACAGGGGTTGGCACTGAAGCTTTCTTT. It codes for CASSFTGVGTEAFF.